This T cell receptor beta chain came from a study of siplizumab effects on memory and regulatory T cells. In its sample, this clone was seen once. Its matching antigen is unknown. Study-wide findings and caveats: Siplizumab significantly lowered the alloreactive sequences that could be traced to unstimulated CD4+ memory cells.

About 100,000 TCR templates underwent assay in every sample. This table comes from immunoSEQ multiplex PCR, and its TCRdb copy is limited to in-frame clones, with some not included. The sample has some 97,000 clones; roughly 94% are singletons. The ends were cut back, 6 bases at V and 7 bases at J, with 7 bases in the middle. Germline CDR1 is MDHEN and CDR2 is SYDVKM. The CDR3 is 10 amino acids. The receptor was isolated from a human donor in good health. Sequencing was done on a sample of Tregs sorted from blood. This chain uses TRBV28 with TRBJ2-7, with TRBD2 as a possible D gene (5 bases). CDR3 sequence (DNA): TGTGCCAGCAGGAGGAGGGAGCAGTACTTC. It specifies CASRRREQYF. The variable domain in full, completed from reference TRBV28 and TRBJ2-7, reads DVKVTQSSRYLVKRTGEKVFLECVQDMDHENMFWYRQDPGLGLRLIYFSYDVKMKEKGDIPEGYSVSREKKERFSLILESASTNQTSMYLCASRRREQYFGPGTRLTVT.